The 25 T cell receptor beta chains in this list originate from one sample, sequenced in a study of blood T cell repertoires in COVID-19 (dated by TCRdb to 2019 to 2021). Libraries came from the immunoSEQ multiplex PCR assay. The table comes from immuneACCESS by way of TCRdb, which keeps in-frame sequences with V and J called. Part of the clones is missing from these tables; in studies checked, under half for an unresolved V gene and the rest for unknown reasons. For this sample the table gives 250,000 to 300,000 clones, of which roughly nine tenths were detected only once. In total, the top ten clones hold around 3.6% of the sample. Specimen: peripheral blood. The receptors here all came from a man aged 18-30 years with active or convalescent COVID-19.

The chain employs TRBV28 and TRBJ2-1, with TRBD2 as a possible D gene (5 bases). V lost 7 bases and J 8 bases, leaving 12 bases between the germline ends. CDR3 length: 12 amino acids. The germline gives CDR1 MDHEN, CDR2 SYDVKM. Here the CDR3 DNA reads TGTGCCAGCATCTCCTCCGGGGATGAGCAGTTCTTC. Its protein product is CASISSGDEQFF.

This clone showed up just once. V usage is TRBV19 and J usage is TRBJ2-1; D is perhaps TRBD2 (5 bases). Trimming stripped 3 bases from V and 5 bases from J, with 11 bases between. CDR3 length equals 14 residues. CDR1 LNHDA and CDR2 SQIVND come from the germline V gene (reference sequence). The CDR3 spells CASSILGGNNEQFF. Here the CDR3 DNA reads TGTGCCAGTAGTATCCTCGGAGGTAACAATGAGCAGTTCTTC.

V usage is TRBV6-5 and J usage is TRBJ2-1; 7 bases align to TRBD2. The CDR3 loop spans 12 amino acids. Trimming at V came to 7 bases and at J to 14 bases, leaving 11 bases not matched to a gene. The germline V gene encodes CDR1 MNHEY and CDR2 SVGAGI. The CDR3 DNA reads as TGTGCCAGCACCGAGACGGAGACTAGCAAGTTCTTC. This encodes CASTETETSKFF.

The chain combines TRBV6-5 with TRBJ2-7; D uncertain. This CDR3 is built from 14 residues. Trimming stripped 2 bases from V and 1 base from J, with 9 bases between. Germline loops: CDR1 MNHEY, CDR2 SVGAGI. As DNA, the CDR3 is TGTGCCAGCAGTTACAATTCCGGTTCCTACGAGCAGTACTTC. The encoded protein is CASSYNSGSYEQYF.

This clone was recorded a few times. Being one base from a much bigger clone, this may be a read error. The sample carries other DNA sequences with the same CDR3. CDR3 sequence (DNA): TGTGCCAGCAGCTTCGGACAGGGCTCCTACAATGAGCAGTTCTTC. It encodes CASSFGQGSYNEQFF. The genes are TRBV7-3 and TRBJ2-1, with 8 bases aligning to TRBD1. The CDR3 spans 15 residues. After removal of 3 bases from V and 0 bases from J, the junction contained 1 base not matched to a gene. Germline V lookup: CDR1 SGHTA, CDR2 FQGTGA.

The genes are TRBV7-2 and TRBJ2-7; no clear D. Trimming shortened V by 1 base and J by 0 bases, and 10 bases separated the two germline ends. Germline lookup yields CDR1 SGHTA and CDR2 FQGNSA. The CDR3 is made up of 15 amino acids. CDR3 sequence: CASSLVAGLSYEQYF. The CDR3, as DNA: TGTGCCAGCAGCTTAGTCGCAGGCCTCTCCTACGAGCAGTACTTC.

The J gene is TRBJ2-3, the V gene TRBV4-2; possibly TRBD1 for D (5 bases). The CDR3 extends over 13 amino acids. With 1 base removed from V and 5 bases from J, the gap between germline ends came to 7 bases. The germline V gene has CDR1 LGHNA and CDR2 YNFKEQ. The CDR3 spells CASSQARGDTQYF. CDR3 DNA sequence: TGTGCCAGCAGCCAAGCAAGGGGAGATACGCAGTATTTT.

This chain uses TRBV3-1 (or the pseudogene TRBV3-2) with TRBJ2-3; no reliable D call. The length of the CDR3 is 13 residues. V gave up 0 bases and J gave up 4 bases, with 5 bases separating them. Germline V gene data show CDR1 as LGHDT and CDR2 as YNNKEL (reference sequence). CDR3 residues: CASSQDLSDTQYF. DNA of the CDR3: TGTGCCAGCAGCCAAGATCTCTCAGATACGCAGTATTTT.

J is TRBJ2-6 and V is TRBV9; TRBD1 aligns across 8 bases. This CDR3 spans 18 amino acids. Germline V gene data show CDR1 as SGDLS and CDR2 as YYNGEE. J gave up 3 bases and V 4 bases, and 12 bases lay outside the gene matches. The chain's CDR3 is CASSSGQGNVDGANVLTF. CDR3 in DNA: TGTGCCAGCAGCTCTGGACAGGGAAATGTGGATGGGGCCAACGTCCTGACTTTC. Full variable domain (remainder filled in from reference TRBV9 and TRBJ2-6): DSGVTQTPKHLITATGQRVTLRCSPRSGDLSVYWYQQSLDQGLQFLIQYYNGEERAKGNILERFSAQQFPDLHSELNLSSLELGDSALYFCASSSGQGNVDGANVLTFGAGSRLTVL.

The CDR3 sequence is CAWSVGDGYTF. In DNA, the CDR3 is TGTGCCTGGAGTGTAGGGGATGGCTACACCTTC. The chain has TRBV30 and TRBJ1-2, with a tentative D call TRBD1 (5 bases). V shed 0 bases and J shed 6 bases, with 5 bases lying between them. The germline V gene has CDR1 GTSNPN and CDR2 SVGIG (reference sequence). The CDR3 spans 11 residues.

The chain links TRBV6-5 to TRBJ2-7; 7 bases map to TRBD2. The germline gives CDR1 MNHEY, CDR2 SVGAGI. V trimming: 2 bases; J trimming: 2 bases; junction bases outside the gene matches: 6. The CDR3 contains 15 residues. The CDR3 DNA reads TGTGCCAGCAGTTACGCGGGGGACCTCGCCTACGAGCAGTACTTC. Protein: CASSYAGDLAYEQYF.

The chain employs TRBV14 and TRBJ1-3; D remains ambiguous. V was clipped by 4 bases and J by 0 bases, with 7 bases between them. This CDR3 comprises 14 residues. The V gene's germline CDR1 is SGHDN and CDR2 FVKESK. The CDR3: CASSRVDSGNTIYF. CDR3 coding DNA: TGTGCCAGCAGCCGAGTCGACTCTGGAAACACCATATATTTT.

This chain's CDR3 is CASSLGGLAGANVLTF. The CDR3 DNA reads as TGTGCCAGCAGCTTAGGGGGGCTTGCTGGGGCCAACGTCCTGACTTTC. The chain employs TRBV7-6 and TRBJ2-6; a weak D match, TRBD1 (6 bases). The germline V gene encodes CDR1 SGHVS and CDR2 FNYEAQ. The CDR3 loop spans 16 amino acids. Trimming removed 1 base at V and 2 bases at J, with 9 bases between.

The chain is built from TRBV3-1 (or the pseudogene TRBV3-2) and TRBJ2-1, with D uncertain. The CDR3 has 14 amino acids. The germline V and J ends were trimmed by 0 bases and 4 bases, with 7 bases remaining between them. Germline assignment: CDR1 LGHDT and CDR2 YNNKEL (reference sequence). CDR3 region: CASSQERLYNEQFF. The CDR3 DNA is TGTGCCAGCAGCCAAGAGCGGCTTTACAATGAGCAGTTCTTC.

The chain has TRBV9 and TRBJ1-1, with TRBD1 matching over 10 bases. There are 13 residues in the CDR3. Trimming cost V 4 bases and J 7 bases; bases outside gene matches: 4. Germline V gene data show CDR1 as SGDLS and CDR2 as YYNGEE. In DNA, the CDR3 is TGTGCCAGCAGCACCGGGACAGGGGATGAAGCTTTCTTT. This translates into CASSTGTGDEAFF.

The chain couples TRBV9 to TRBJ2-6; D not resolved. This CDR3 is 16 amino acids long. The V end was cut by 2 bases, the J end by 1 base, with 10 bases between. In germline, CDR1 is SGDLS, CDR2 YYNGEE. In DNA, the CDR3 is TGTGCCAGCAGCGTTTCTGAGGTTTCTGGGGCCAACGTCCTGACTTTC. It is translated as CASSVSEVSGANVLTF.

This chain joins TRBV7-3 and TRBJ1-1; D gene uncertain. The CDR3 sequence is 15 residues long. V shed 2 bases and J shed 1 base, with 11 bases lying between them. Germline-derived CDR1 and CDR2 are SGHTA and FQGTGA. CDR3 DNA: TGTGCCAGCAGCTTAGGAGGAGAGGGGAACACTGAAGCTTTCTTT. Encoded protein: CASSLGGEGNTEAFF.

This chain uses TRBV6-4 with TRBJ2-3; D perhaps matches TRBD2 (6 bases). Germline lookup yields CDR1 MRHNA and CDR2 SNTAGT. The CDR3 spans 16 residues. Deletions cut 0 bases from V and 1 base from J, with 11 bases between. CDR3 nucleotide sequence: TGTGCCAGCAGTGACTCGCGGGGCGGGGGCACAGATACGCAGTATTTT. It is translated as CASSDSRGGGTDTQYF.

J is TRBJ2-5 and V is TRBV5-4; D is possibly TRBD2 (7 bases). This CDR3 has 14 residues. The V end lost 6 bases, the J end lost 5 bases, and 17 bases lay between the germline ends. Germline V gene data show CDR1 as SGHNT and CDR2 as YYREEE (reference sequence). The CDR3 nucleotides are TGTGCCAGCACAAATGTAGGGGGAGGGGAGACCCAGTACTTC. Its translation is CASTNVGGGETQYF.

This chain joins TRBV27 and TRBJ2-7; TRBD1 matches 8 bases. V dropped 4 bases and J dropped 5; count of bases not matched to a gene: 7. The CDR3 is made up of 14 amino acids. Germline V gene sequence: CDR1 MNHEY, CDR2 SMNVEV (reference sequence). CDR3 residues: CASSSGQGAHEQYF. As DNA, the CDR3 is TGTGCCAGCAGTTCCGGCCAGGGGGCCCACGAGCAGTACTTC.

The chain joins TRBV19 to TRBJ2-1; D gene uncertain. Trimming took off 5 bases at V and 0 bases at J, with 11 bases between the two ends. Looked up from germline, CDR1 is LNHDA and CDR2 is SQIVND (reference sequence). This CDR3 region has 15 residues. This CDR3 is CASSQRLDSYNEQFF. As DNA, the CDR3 is TGTGCCAGTAGTCAGAGGTTAGACTCCTACAATGAGCAGTTCTTC.

The genes are TRBV18 and TRBJ1-4; D unclear. The CDR3 runs to 14 residues. V was cut by 3 bases and J by 5 bases, with 10 bases left in between. Germline V gene sequence: CDR1 KGHSH, CDR2 LQKENI. CDR3 sequence reads: CASSPGPKNEKLFF. CDR3 nucleotides: TGTGCCAGCTCACCGGGCCCGAAAAATGAAAAACTGTTTTTT.

The gene calls are TRBV6-5 and TRBJ1-2, with 10 nucleotides matching TRBD1. Germline CDR1 is MNHEY and CDR2 is SVGAGI. Trimming cost V 5 bases and J 2 bases; bases outside gene matches: 5. The CDR3 runs 15 residues. The CDR3 DNA reads TGTGCCAGCAGTACACCGGGACAGGGGAACTATGGCTACACCTTC. Translation gives CASSTPGQGNYGYTF.

The gene calls are TRBV5-1 and TRBJ1-3; no firm D call. This CDR3 region has 14 residues. The V end was cut by 2 bases, the J end by 0 bases, with 6 bases between. Germline CDR1 SGHRS, CDR2 YFSETQ. The CDR3 loop reads CASSLENSGNTIYF. The CDR3 DNA follows: TGCGCCAGCAGCTTAGAGAACTCTGGAAACACCATATATTTT.

The J gene is TRBJ2-5, the V gene TRBV5-1; D ambiguous. CDR3 size: 13 residues. Germline CDR1 is SGHRS and CDR2 is YFSETQ. Trimming took off 1 base at V and 3 bases at J, with 7 bases between the two ends. CDR3 residues: CASSLSTEETQYF. CDR3 coding DNA: TGCGCCAGCAGCTTGAGTACGGAAGAGACCCAGTACTTC.